One and the same sample provided the 9 T cell receptor beta chains below, sequenced in a study of T cells in Graves' hyperthyroidism and ophthalmopathy. The TCR beta CDR3 regions underwent amplification using RNA transcripts as the source. HTBI primers were the set used in a first-round RT-PCR of the TCR CDR3. MiXCR, applied by TCRdb to the multiplex PCR reads, yields one record per CDR3 protein. The repertoire consists of hundreds of thousands of distinct CDR3 sequences, with about 45% occurring once and the leading ten covering about 8.2%. The source material was peripheral blood or thyroid tissue (not recorded which). The receptors shown here come from a woman between 18 and 29 years old with Graves' hyperthyroidism.

There are a few counts of this clonotype. V gene TRBV7-2 combines with J gene TRBJ1-5, with TRBD1 matching over 7 bases. Germline trimming cut 3 bases from V and 5 bases from J; bases unmatched to any gene: 4. This CDR3 comprises 14 residues. Germline-derived CDR1 and CDR2 are SGHTA and FQGNSA. As DNA, the CDR3 is TGTGCCAGCAGCTTCAGGGGGGGAGATCAGCCCCAGCATTTT. It translates to CASSFRGGDQPQHF.

The rearrangement links TRBV10-3 to TRBJ1-5; 9 bases map to TRBD1. Losses at the gene ends were 5 bases for V and 4 bases for J; bases not matched to a gene: 6. This CDR3 comprises 15 residues. Germline lookup yields CDR1 ENHRY and CDR2 SYGVKD. The DNA of the CDR3 is TGTGCCATCAGTCCCGGGACAGGGTATAATCAGCCCCAGCATTTT. This sequence encodes CAISPGTGYNQPQHF.

CDR3 amino acids: CSAWLAGMTGELFF. The CDR3 bases are TGCAGTGCGTGGCTCGCGGGAATGACCGGGGAGCTGTTTTTT. The chain uses TRBV20-1 and TRBJ2-2; D may be TRBD2 (6 bases). Trimming removed 6 bases from V and 5 bases from J, with 16 bases in between. This CDR3 has 14 amino acids. Germline assignment: CDR1 DFQATT and CDR2 SNEGSKA (reference sequence).

This chain connects TRBV2 to TRBJ2-2; 7 positions match TRBD2. V lost 6 bases and J lost 1; bases outside the gene matches: 5. Germline CDR1 and CDR2: SNHLY and FYNNEI. CDR3 size: 15 residues. The CDR3 DNA reads TGTGCCAGCAGCAGCGGGACTTGGAACACCGGGGAGCTGTTTTTT. It codes for CASSSGTWNTGELFF.

This clonotype was recorded many times. CDR3 nucleotides: TGTGCCAGCAGGCCATTAGCGGATTACTACGAGCAGTACTTC. It encodes CASRPLADYYEQYF. The chain has TRBV7-2 and TRBJ2-7; D may be TRBD2 (6 bases). This CDR3 comprises 14 residues. In germline, CDR1 is SGHTA, CDR2 FQGNSA. V lost 6 bases, J lost 3 bases, and 15 bases lay in between.

J is TRBJ2-7 and V is TRBV4-2, with D perhaps matching TRBD1 (6 bases). CDR3 length: 15 residues. The V end was cut by 0 bases, the J end by 0 bases, with 9 bases between. Germline values: CDR1 LGHNA, CDR2 YNFKEQ. The CDR3 bases are TGTGCCAGCAGCCAAGAGGGGGCCCGCTCCTACGAGCAGTACTTC. It yields the protein CASSQEGARSYEQYF.

The CDR3 sequence: CASSLEGRGTGELFF. CDR3 DNA: TGTGCCAGCAGTTTAGAGGGGCGCGGCACCGGGGAGCTGTTTTTT. The chain joins TRBV2 to TRBJ2-2; TRBD1 or TRBD2 may be the D gene (5 bases each). Germline assignment: CDR1 SNHLY and CDR2 FYNNEI. There are 15 residues in the CDR3. V lost 5 bases and J lost 4, with 14 bases in between.

For the CDR3, the DNA is TGCAGTGCTAGAGACGGGGGGGCTTCCTACGAGCAGTACTTC. Its translation: CSARDGGASYEQYF. The V and J genes are TRBV20-1 and TRBJ2-7; 8 nucleotides agree with TRBD2. With V trimmed by 0 bases and J by 1 base, 2 bases remained unmatched. The CDR3 contains 14 residues. Germline V lookup: CDR1 DFQATT, CDR2 SNEGSKA (reference sequence).

The V gene is TRBV2, the J gene TRBJ1-6; TRBD1 matches at 7 bases. V lost 5 bases to trimming and J lost 8 bases; unmatched junction nucleotides: 12. This CDR3 spans 16 amino acids. The germline V gene has CDR1 SNHLY and CDR2 FYNNEI. CDR3 region: CASSLSRDSSYSPLHF. CDR3 DNA: TGTGCCAGCAGTTTATCGCGGGACAGCTCCTATTCACCCCTCCACTTT.